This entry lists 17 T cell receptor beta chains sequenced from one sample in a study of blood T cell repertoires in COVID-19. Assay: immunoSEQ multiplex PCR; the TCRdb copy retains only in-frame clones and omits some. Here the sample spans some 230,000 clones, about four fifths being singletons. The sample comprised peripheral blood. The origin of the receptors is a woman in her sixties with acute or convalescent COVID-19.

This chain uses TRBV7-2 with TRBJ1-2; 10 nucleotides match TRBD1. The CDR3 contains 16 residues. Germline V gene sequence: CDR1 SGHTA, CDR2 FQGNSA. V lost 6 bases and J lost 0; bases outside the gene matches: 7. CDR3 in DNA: TGTGCCAGCAGTCTTACCGGGACAGGGGCTAACTATGGCTACACCTTC. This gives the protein CASSLTGTGANYGYTF.

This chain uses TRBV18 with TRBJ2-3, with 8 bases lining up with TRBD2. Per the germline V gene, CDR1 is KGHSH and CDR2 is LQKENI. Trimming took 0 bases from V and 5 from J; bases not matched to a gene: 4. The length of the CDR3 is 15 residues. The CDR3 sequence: CASSPPSSGGDTQYF. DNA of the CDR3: TGTGCCAGCTCACCACCGTCGAGCGGGGGAGATACGCAGTATTTT.

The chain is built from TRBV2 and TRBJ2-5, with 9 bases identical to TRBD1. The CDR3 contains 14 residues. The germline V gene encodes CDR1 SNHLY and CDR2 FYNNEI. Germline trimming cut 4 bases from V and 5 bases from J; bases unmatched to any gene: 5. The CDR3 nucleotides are TGTGCCAGCAGTGTATACAGGGGGCGCGAGACCCAGTACTTC. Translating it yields CASSVYRGRETQYF.

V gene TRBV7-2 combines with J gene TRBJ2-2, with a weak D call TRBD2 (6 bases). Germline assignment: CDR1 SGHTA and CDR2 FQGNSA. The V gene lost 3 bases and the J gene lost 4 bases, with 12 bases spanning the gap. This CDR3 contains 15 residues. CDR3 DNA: TGTGCCAGCAGCTTGATCGTCGGGGGCACCGGGGAGCTGTTTTTT. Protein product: CASSLIVGGTGELFF.

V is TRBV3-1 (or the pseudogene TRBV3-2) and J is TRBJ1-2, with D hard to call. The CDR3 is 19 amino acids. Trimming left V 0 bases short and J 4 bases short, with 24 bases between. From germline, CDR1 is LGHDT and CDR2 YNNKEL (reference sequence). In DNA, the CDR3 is TGTGCCAGCAGCCAAGACCCGCCCGAAAAGGAGCTCTTGGGCTATGGCTACACCTTC. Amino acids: CASSQDPPEKELLGYGYTF.

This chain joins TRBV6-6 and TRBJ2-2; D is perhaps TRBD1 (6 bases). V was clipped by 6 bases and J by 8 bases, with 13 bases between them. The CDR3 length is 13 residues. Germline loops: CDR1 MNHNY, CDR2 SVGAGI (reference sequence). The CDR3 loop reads CASRGALTGELFF. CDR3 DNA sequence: TGTGCCAGCAGGGGGGCCCTGACTGGGGAGCTGTTTTTT.

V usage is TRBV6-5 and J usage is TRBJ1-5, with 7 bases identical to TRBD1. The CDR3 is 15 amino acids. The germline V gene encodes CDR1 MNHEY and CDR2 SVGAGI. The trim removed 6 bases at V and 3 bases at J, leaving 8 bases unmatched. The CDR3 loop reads CASRVRTGLNQPQHF. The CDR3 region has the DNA TGTGCCAGCAGGGTGAGGACAGGTCTCAATCAGCCCCAGCATTTT.

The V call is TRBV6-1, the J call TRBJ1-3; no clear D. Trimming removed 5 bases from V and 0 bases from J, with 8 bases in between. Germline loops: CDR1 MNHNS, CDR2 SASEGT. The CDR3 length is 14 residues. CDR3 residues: CASSFGNSGNTIYF. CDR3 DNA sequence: TGTGCCAGCAGTTTCGGGAACTCTGGAAACACCATATATTTT.

DNA for the CDR3: TGTGCCAGCAGGGATGGACAGTCCTATGGCTACACCTTC. Its protein is CASRDGQSYGYTF. This rearrangement joins TRBV2 to TRBJ1-2; tentatively, D is TRBD1 (6 bases). The CDR3 is made up of 13 amino acids. Per germline, CDR1 SNHLY and CDR2 FYNNEI. V was pared by 6 bases and J by 4 bases, with 12 bases between.

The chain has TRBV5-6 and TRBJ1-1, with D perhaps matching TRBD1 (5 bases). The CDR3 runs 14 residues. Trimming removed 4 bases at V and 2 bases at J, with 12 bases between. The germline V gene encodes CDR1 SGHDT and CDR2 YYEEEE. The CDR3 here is CASSDLRVNTEAFF. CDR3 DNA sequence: TGTGCCAGCAGCGATCTCAGGGTCAACACTGAAGCTTTCTTT.

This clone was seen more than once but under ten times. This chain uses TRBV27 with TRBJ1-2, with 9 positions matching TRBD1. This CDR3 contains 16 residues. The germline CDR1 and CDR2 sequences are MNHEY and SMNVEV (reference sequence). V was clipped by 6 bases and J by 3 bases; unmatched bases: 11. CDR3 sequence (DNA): TGTGCCAGCAGCCCTGGACAGGGGAGCATCTACTATGGCTACACCTTC. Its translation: CASSPGQGSIYYGYTF.

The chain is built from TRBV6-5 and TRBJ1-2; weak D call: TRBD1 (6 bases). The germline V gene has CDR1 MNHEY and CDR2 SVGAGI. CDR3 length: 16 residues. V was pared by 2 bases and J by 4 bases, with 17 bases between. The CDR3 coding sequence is TGTGCCAGCAGTTACACGTGGGGCAGGGGCGGCTATGGCTACACCTTC. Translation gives CASSYTWGRGGYGYTF.

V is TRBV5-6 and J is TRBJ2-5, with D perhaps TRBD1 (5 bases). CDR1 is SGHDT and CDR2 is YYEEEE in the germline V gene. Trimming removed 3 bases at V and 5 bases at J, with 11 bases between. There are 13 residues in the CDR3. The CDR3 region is CASSSLGLETQYF. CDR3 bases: TGTGCCAGCAGCTCACTGGGGCTGGAGACCCAGTACTTC.

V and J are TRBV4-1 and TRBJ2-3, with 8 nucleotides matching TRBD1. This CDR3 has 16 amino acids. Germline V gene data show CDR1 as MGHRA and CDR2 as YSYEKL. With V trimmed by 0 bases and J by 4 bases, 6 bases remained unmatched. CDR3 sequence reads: CASSQERVQGADTQYF. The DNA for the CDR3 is TGCGCCAGCAGCCAAGAACGCGTACAGGGGGCAGATACGCAGTATTTT.

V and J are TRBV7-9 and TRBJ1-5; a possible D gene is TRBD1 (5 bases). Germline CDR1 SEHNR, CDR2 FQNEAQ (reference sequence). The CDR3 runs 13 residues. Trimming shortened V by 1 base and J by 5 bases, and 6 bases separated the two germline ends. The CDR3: CASSLEGDQPQHF. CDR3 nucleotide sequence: TGTGCCAGCAGCTTAGAAGGGGATCAGCCCCAGCATTTT.

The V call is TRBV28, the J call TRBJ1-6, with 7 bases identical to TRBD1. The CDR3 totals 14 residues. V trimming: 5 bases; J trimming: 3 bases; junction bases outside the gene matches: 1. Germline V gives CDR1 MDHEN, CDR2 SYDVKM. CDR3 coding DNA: TGTGCCAGCAGTAACAGGGGCTATAATTCACCCCTCCACTTT. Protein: CASSNRGYNSPLHF.

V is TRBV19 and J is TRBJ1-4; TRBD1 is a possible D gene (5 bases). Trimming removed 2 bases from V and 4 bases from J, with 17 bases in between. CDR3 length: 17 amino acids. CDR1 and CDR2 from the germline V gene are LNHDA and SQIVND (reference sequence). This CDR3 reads CASSISGTILGNEKLFF. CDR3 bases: TGTGCCAGTAGTATATCGGGGACTATACTGGGTAATGAAAAACTGTTTTTT.